Each of the 5 T cell receptor beta chains below was sequenced from the same sample in a study of shared clonotypes between healthy human individuals. Measured with immunoSEQ multiplex PCR; TCRdb has only the in-frame clones, and not every one. This table holds around 1 million clones, 76% found once. Specimen: memory CD4+ T cells sorted from blood. Subset given: CD45RA-negative fraction. All receptors derive from a man younger than 35 in good health.

CDR3 in amino acids: CASSRGVMGLSTDTQYF. The CDR3 region has the DNA TGTGCCAGCAGCCGGGGGGTGATGGGGCTAAGCACAGATACGCAGTATTTT. The rearrangement joins TRBV27 to TRBJ2-3; 7 nucleotides align to TRBD2. CDR3 length equals 17 residues. Germline values: CDR1 MNHEY, CDR2 SMNVEV (reference sequence). V dropped 6 bases and J dropped 0; count of bases not matched to a gene: 12.

V and J are TRBV28 and TRBJ2-1; 11 positions match TRBD2. This CDR3 contains 16 residues. From germline, CDR1 is MDHEN and CDR2 SYDVKM. Losses at the gene ends were 5 bases for V and 5 bases for J; bases not matched to a gene: 8. The DNA for the CDR3 is TGTGCCAGCAGTCCTTCTAGCGGGGGGCCCCACAATGAGCAGTTCTTC. Residues: CASSPSSGGPHNEQFF.

This chain joins TRBV19 and TRBJ2-7; no reliable D call. The CDR3 has 14 amino acids. Germline V gives CDR1 LNHDA, CDR2 SQIVND (reference sequence). Trimming left V 4 bases short and J 6 bases short, with 16 bases between. In DNA, the CDR3 is TGTGCCAGTAGTACCCTGGCAGGCGACTCCGAGCAGTACTTC. It specifies CASSTLAGDSEQYF.

In DNA form, the CDR3 reads TGCGCCAGCAGCGTGGACAGGACCGGGGAGCTGTTTTTT. It translates to CASSVDRTGELFF. The V gene is TRBV5-1, the J gene TRBJ2-2; 7 bases match TRBD1. The V gene's germline CDR1 is SGHRS and CDR2 YFSETQ. The CDR3 length is 13 residues. V lost 4 bases, J lost 5 bases, and 2 bases stayed unmatched. Variable domain in full (rest from reference TRBV5-1 and TRBJ2-2): KAGVTQTPRYLIKTRGQQVTLSCSPISGHRSVSWYQQTPGQGLQFLFEYFSETQRNKGNFPGRFSGRQFSNSRSEMNVSTLELGDSALYLCASSVDRTGELFFGEGSRLTVL.

The chain is built from TRBV6-1 and TRBJ1-6, with D hard to call. The V gene lost 4 bases and the J gene lost 5 bases, with 12 bases spanning the gap. The CDR3 length is 15 residues. Germline assignment: CDR1 MNHNS and CDR2 SASEGT. The CDR3 loop is CASSVEQTNNSPLHF. In DNA form, the CDR3 reads TGTGCCAGCAGTGTAGAACAGACTAATAATTCACCCCTCCACTTT.